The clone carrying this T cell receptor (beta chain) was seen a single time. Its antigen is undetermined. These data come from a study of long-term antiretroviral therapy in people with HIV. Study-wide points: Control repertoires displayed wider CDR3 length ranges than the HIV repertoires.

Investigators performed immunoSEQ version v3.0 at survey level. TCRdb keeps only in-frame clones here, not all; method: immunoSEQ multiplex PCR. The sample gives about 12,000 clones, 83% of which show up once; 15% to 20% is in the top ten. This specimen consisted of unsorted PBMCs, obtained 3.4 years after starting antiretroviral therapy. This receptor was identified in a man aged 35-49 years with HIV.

CDR3 sequence reads: CASSFSGEGGLETQYF. In DNA form, the CDR3 reads TGTGCCAGCAGTTTTTCGGGGGAGGGCGGGTTAGAGACCCAGTACTTC. The chain links TRBV28 to TRBJ2-5; the match to TRBD2 covers 7 bases. The CDR3 covers 16 residues. V gave up 3 bases and J gave up 4 bases; unmatched junction bases: 11. Germline CDR1 reads MDHEN; CDR2 reads SYDVKM.